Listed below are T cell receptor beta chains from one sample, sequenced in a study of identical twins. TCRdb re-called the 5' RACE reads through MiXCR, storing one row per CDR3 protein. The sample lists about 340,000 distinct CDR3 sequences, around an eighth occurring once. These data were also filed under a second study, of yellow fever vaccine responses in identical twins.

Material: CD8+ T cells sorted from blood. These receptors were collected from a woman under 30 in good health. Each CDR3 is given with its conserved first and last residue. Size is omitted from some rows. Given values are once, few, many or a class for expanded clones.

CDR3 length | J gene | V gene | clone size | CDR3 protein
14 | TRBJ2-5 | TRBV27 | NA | CASSLYWGEETQYF
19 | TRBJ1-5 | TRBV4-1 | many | CASSQLTGRGVYSNQPQHF
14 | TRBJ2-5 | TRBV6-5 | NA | CASSTSGGRETQYF
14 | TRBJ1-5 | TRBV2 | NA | CASSKGQGNQPQHF
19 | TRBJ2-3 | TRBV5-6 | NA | CASSSDAPGQGEETDTQYF
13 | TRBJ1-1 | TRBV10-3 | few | CAISEKANTEAFF
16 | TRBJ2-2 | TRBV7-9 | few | CASSLASGSDTGELFF
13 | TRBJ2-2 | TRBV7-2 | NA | CASRLTGVRELFF
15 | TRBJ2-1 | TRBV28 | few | CASSFNSGSVPEQFF
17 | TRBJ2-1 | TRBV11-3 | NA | CASSQQAVGSQIGEQFF
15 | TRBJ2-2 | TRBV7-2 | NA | CASSLTSGDTGELFF
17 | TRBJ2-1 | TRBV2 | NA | CTSSPGEGLAGGNEQFF
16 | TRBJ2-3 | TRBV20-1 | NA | CSARDSSGPSTDTQYF
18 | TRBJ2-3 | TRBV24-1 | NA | CATSDNYLGGLSTDTQYF
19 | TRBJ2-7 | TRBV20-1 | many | CSANEAGGPSTGPDFEQYF
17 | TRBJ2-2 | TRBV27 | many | CATSIVKGPHLTGELFF
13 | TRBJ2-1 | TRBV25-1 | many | CASSDQDYNEQFF
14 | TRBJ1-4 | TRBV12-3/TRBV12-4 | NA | CASRVRQGDEKLFF
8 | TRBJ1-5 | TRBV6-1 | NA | CATDPQHF
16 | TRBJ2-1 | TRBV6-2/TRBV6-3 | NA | CASDQATGGPYNEQFF
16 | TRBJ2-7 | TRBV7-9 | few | CASSLFGGRSSYEQYF
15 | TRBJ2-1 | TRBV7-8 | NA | CASSFGGGAYNEQFF
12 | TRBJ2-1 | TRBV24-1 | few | CAIVDRDNEQFF
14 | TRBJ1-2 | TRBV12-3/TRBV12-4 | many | CASSDRARGYGYTF
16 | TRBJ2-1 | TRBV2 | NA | CASSEFAGGPGNEQFF
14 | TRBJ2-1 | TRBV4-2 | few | CASSQDLAVNEQFF
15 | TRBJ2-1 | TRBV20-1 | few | CSAYKREISYNEQFF
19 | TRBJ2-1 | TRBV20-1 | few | CSARRGTSGGQTSYNEQFF
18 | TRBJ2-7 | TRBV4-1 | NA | CASSQDFRWASGRGEQYF
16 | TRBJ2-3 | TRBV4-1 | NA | CASSARVAGDTDTQYF
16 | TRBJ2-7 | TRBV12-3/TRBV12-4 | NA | CASSLYGLAGAYEQYF
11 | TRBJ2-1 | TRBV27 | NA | CATVAGNEQFF
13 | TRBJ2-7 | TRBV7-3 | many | CASSPGPLYEQYF
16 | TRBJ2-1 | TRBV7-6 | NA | CASSLALAGVYNEQFF
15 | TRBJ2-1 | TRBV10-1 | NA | CASSDGTGNQNEQFF
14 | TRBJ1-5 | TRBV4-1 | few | CASSPGRPWEPQHF
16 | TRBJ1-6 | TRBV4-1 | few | CASSQSIGDRRSPLHF
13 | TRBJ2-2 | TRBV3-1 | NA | CASSQWWGGELFF
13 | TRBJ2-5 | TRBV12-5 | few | CASGPSLGETQYF
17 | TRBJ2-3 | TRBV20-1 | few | CSATPGLAGRYTDTQYF
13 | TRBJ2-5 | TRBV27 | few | CASSFSMEETQYF
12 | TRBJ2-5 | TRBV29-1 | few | CSVEVWAETQYF
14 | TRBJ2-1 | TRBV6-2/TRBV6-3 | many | CASSSQEADNEQFF
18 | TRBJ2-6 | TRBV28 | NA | CASSLGRKGSSGANVLTF
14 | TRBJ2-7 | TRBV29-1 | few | CSVEGRADSYEQYF
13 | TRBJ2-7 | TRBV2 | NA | CATLRGDAREQYF
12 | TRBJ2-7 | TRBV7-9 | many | CASSLQGDEQYF
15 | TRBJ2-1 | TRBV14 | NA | CASSRRAGVVNEQFF
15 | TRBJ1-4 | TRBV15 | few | CATAAEGSTNEKLFF
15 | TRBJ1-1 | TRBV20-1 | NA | CSASPGAYMNTEAFF
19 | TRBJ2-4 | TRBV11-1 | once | CASSFWASGSMGAKNIQYF
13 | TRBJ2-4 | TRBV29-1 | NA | CSVAPVGENIQYF
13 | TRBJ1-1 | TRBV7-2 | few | CASSLSLADEAFF
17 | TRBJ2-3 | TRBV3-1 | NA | CASSPLIPAGEGDTQYF
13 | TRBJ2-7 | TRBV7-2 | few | CASSTDRTYEQYF
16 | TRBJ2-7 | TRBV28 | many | CASSPTGTSVSYEQYF
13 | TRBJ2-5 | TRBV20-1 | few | CSAREGLAETQYF
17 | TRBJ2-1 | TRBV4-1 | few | CASSQLVGGPSYNEQFF